These T cell receptor beta chains were read from a single sample in a study of blood T cell repertoires in COVID-19. Sequencing was performed with immunoSEQ multiplex PCR; in TCRdb, only in-frame clones are kept and a portion is missing. The top ten hold roughly 0.8% of the sample, which has about 250,000 clones, nearly 90% seen once. Sequences were obtained from peripheral blood. The receptors were gathered from a woman in her twenties or thirties with acute or convalescent COVID-19. CDR3s include the opening cysteine and the closing phenylalanine or tryptophan. The D gene is left open where the match is weak. Clone size is given for some rows only: seen once, a few or many times, or a class if the clone is expanded.

size: NA; V: TRBV4-1; D: TRBD2; J: TRBJ2-1; CDR3: CASSQGLAANEQFF; DNA: TGCGCCAGCAGCCAAGGACTAGCGGCCAATGAGCAGTTCTTC
size: NA; V: TRBV25-1; D: NA; J: TRBJ1-3; CDR3: CASSEHTLGNSGNTIYF; DNA: TGTGCCAGCAGTGAGCATACCCTCGGTAACTCTGGAAACACCATATATTTT
size: NA; V: TRBV18; D: TRBD2; J: TRBJ2-2; CDR3: CASSTTSSGELFF; DNA: TGTGCCAGCTCAACGACTAGCTCCGGGGAGCTGTTTTTT
size: NA; V: TRBV7-2; D: NA; J: TRBJ1-2; CDR3: CASSSGLNYGYTF; DNA: TGTGCCAGCAGCTCGGGACTGAACTATGGCTACACCTTC
size: NA; V: TRBV6-6; D: NA; J: TRBJ1-3; CDR3: CASQGNTIYF; DNA: TGTGCCAGCCAGGGAAACACCATATATTTT
size: NA; V: TRBV3-1/TRBV3-2; D: TRBD1; J: TRBJ1-4; CDR3: CASSQEWDQGATNEKLFF; DNA: TGTGCCAGCAGCCAAGAGTGGGACCAGGGGGCAACTAATGAAAAACTGTTTTTT
size: NA; V: TRBV6-4; D: TRBD2; J: TRBJ2-7; CDR3: CASSDSRVSGRSGGEQYF; DNA: TGTGCCAGCAGTGACTCGAGAGTAAGCGGGAGGTCAGGTGGCGAGCAGTACTTC
size: few; V: TRBV13; D: NA; J: TRBJ1-2; CDR3: CASSSGDINYGYTF; DNA: TGTGCCAGCAGCTCCGGCGACATTAACTATGGCTACACCTTC
size: NA; V: TRBV10-3; D: NA; J: TRBJ2-5; CDR3: CAISGQGGRETQYF; DNA: TGTGCCATCAGTGGCCAGGGAGGAAGAGAGACCCAGTACTTC
size: NA; V: TRBV6-2/TRBV6-3; D: NA; J: TRBJ2-3; CDR3: CASSYSRLDTQYF; DNA: TGTGCCAGCAGTTACTCTCGACTTGATACGCAGTATTTT
size: NA; V: TRBV3-1/TRBV3-2; D: TRBD1; J: TRBJ2-3; CDR3: CASSHPPGQGKDTQYF; DNA: TGTGCCAGCAGCCATCCGCCGGGACAGGGTAAAGATACGCAGTATTTT
size: few; V: TRBV27; D: NA; J: TRBJ1-4; CDR3: CASKGPGGTNEKLFF; DNA: TGTGCCAGCAAGGGCCCCGGCGGGACTAATGAAAAACTGTTTTTT
size: NA; V: TRBV7-2; D: NA; J: TRBJ1-5; CDR3: CASSSMRGNQPQHF; DNA: TGTGCCAGCAGCTCAATGAGGGGCAATCAGCCCCAGCATTTT
size: once; V: TRBV19; D: TRBD1; J: TRBJ2-1; CDR3: CASSIDQTGDEQFF; DNA: TGTGCCAGTAGTATAGACCAAACAGGGGACGAGCAGTTCTTC
size: once; V: TRBV27; D: NA; J: TRBJ2-1; CDR3: CASIRSSAYAYNEQFF; DNA: TGTGCCAGCATTCGGTCTAGCGCCTACGCCTACAATGAGCAGTTCTTC
size: NA; V: TRBV5-4; D: NA; J: TRBJ1-1; CDR3: CASSLPPNTEAFF; DNA: TGTGCCAGCAGCCTACCGCCGAACACTGAAGCTTTCTTT